This is a list of T cell receptor beta chains from one sample in a study of T cell responses to AZD1222 COVID-19 vaccine. Clones were sequenced by immunoSEQ multiplex PCR, and TCRdb holds only the in-frame ones, with some missing. The sample has roughly 190,000 clones; roughly nine tenths are singletons. Material: peripheral blood, obtained 28 days after the second AZD1222 dose. The receptors were gathered from an adult who received the AZD1222 COVID-19 vaccine. CDR3s include the opening cysteine and the closing phenylalanine or tryptophan. D genes are given only for firm matches. Rows give clone size only sometimes, using once, few, many, or a class for an expanded clone.

j_gene	v_gene	d_gene	abundance	CDR3aa	CDR3nt
TRBJ1-4	TRBV2	NA	NA	CASSVVPEPPLFF	TGTGCCAGCAGTGTAGTCCCGGAGCCCCCACTGTTTTTT
TRBJ2-7	TRBV7-2	NA	NA	CASGGTSYEQYF	TGTGCCAGCGGCGGTACAAGCTACGAGCAGTACTTC
TRBJ1-1	TRBV7-2	NA	NA	CASTGDSRLTGTEAFF	TGTGCCAGCACTGGCGACAGCCGCTTAACGGGCACTGAAGCTTTCTTT
TRBJ2-2	TRBV30	NA	NA	CACPLRLGINTGELFF	TGTGCCTGCCCCCTGCGGTTAGGGATTAACACCGGGGAGCTGTTTTTT
TRBJ2-2	TRBV21-1	NA	NA	CASSQESGTSGSVRTGELFF	TGTGCCAGCAGCCAGGAGTCCGGGACTAGCGGGAGTGTACGGACCGGGGAGCTGTTTTTT
TRBJ1-1	TRBV9	NA	NA	CASSVGVGWTEAFF	TGTGCCAGCAGCGTAGGGGTGGGGTGGACTGAAGCTTTCTTT
TRBJ2-2	TRBV12-3/TRBV12-4	NA	NA	CASSRHTTGELFF	TGTGCCAGCAGTAGACACACCACCGGGGAGCTGTTTTTT
TRBJ2-7	TRBV7-9	TRBD2	NA	CASSFGLAASYEQYF	TGTGCCAGCAGCTTCGGACTAGCGGCCTCCTACGAGCAGTACTTC
TRBJ1-2	TRBV5-1	NA	few	CASSLDGNLNYGYTF	TGCGCCAGCAGCTTGGATGGGAACCTTAACTATGGCTACACCTTC
TRBJ2-5	TRBV6-2/TRBV6-3	NA	NA	CASSYARRETQYF	TGTGCCAGCAGTTACGCTAGGCGGGAGACCCAGTACTTC
TRBJ2-4	TRBV19	NA	NA	CASSIWRTGAKNIQYF	TGTGCCAGTAGTATATGGAGGACGGGAGCCAAAAACATTCAGTACTTC
TRBJ2-1	TRBV3-1/TRBV3-2	TRBD1	NA	CASSQQGAQKVFF	TGTGCCAGCAGCCAGCAGGGGGCACAGAAAGTATTCTTC
TRBJ2-3	TRBV11-3	TRBD1	NA	CASSLDGQGVRDTQYF	TGTGCCAGCAGCTTAGACGGACAGGGTGTAAGAGATACGCAGTATTTT
TRBJ2-3	TRBV27	NA	NA	CASSSDSQTDTQYF	TGTGCCAGCAGTTCAGATTCCCAAACAGATACGCAGTATTTT
TRBJ1-2	TRBV7-8	NA	few	CASSPQAVYGYTF	TGTGCCAGCAGCCCGCAGGCAGTCTATGGCTACACCTTC
TRBJ2-5	TRBV7-9	NA	NA	CASGRGGGETQYF	TGTGCCAGCGGCAGGGGGGGTGGAGAGACCCAGTACTTC
TRBJ1-6	TRBV5-1	NA	NA	CASSRDGSSYNSPLHF	TGCGCCAGCAGCAGGGACGGCAGCTCCTATAATTCACCCCTCCACTTT
TRBJ1-6	TRBV4-2	NA	NA	CASSRTRGSSYNSPLHF	TGTGCCAGCAGCCGTACCCGGGGGAGCTCCTATAATTCACCCCTCCACTTT
TRBJ1-5	TRBV19	NA	NA	CASSFRAQPQHF	TGTGCCAGTAGTTTTCGGGCTCAGCCCCAGCATTTT
TRBJ2-7	TRBV9	TRBD2	NA	CASSSGTSGSLRSYEQYF	TGTGCCAGCAGCTCCGGGACTAGCGGGTCCCTGCGCTCCTACGAGCAGTACTTC
TRBJ2-7	TRBV24-1	NA	NA	CATSGWGHEQYF	TGTGCCACCAGTGGTTGGGGGCACGAGCAGTACTTC
TRBJ2-7	TRBV27	TRBD1	few	CASSLWGQGPYEQYF	TGTGCCAGCAGTTTATGGGGACAGGGACCCTACGAGCAGTACTTC
TRBJ1-6	TRBV7-9	NA	NA	CASSLGRQNSPLHF	TGTGCCAGCAGCTTAGGGCGCCAGAATTCACCCCTCCACTTT
TRBJ2-1	TRBV6-5	TRBD2	once	CASISSSGLKGEQFF	TGTGCCAGCATATCATCTAGCGGTTTAAAAGGAGAGCAGTTCTTC
TRBJ1-6	TRBV5-1	NA	NA	CASSLVGSLSSPLHF	TGCGCCAGCAGCTTGGTGGGGAGTTTAAGTTCACCCCTCCACTTT
TRBJ2-3	TRBV20-1	NA	once	CSASTDTQYF	TGCAGTGCTAGCACAGATACGCAGTATTTT
TRBJ2-7	TRBV4-1	NA	NA	CASSQAGRPNEQYF	TGCGCCAGCAGCCAAGCTGGGAGACCTAACGAGCAGTACTTC
TRBJ1-5	TRBV5-6	TRBD1	NA	CASSLWGTEYSNQPQHF	TGTGCCAGCAGCTTGTGGGGGACAGAGTATAGCAATCAGCCCCAGCATTTT
TRBJ2-2	TRBV3-1/TRBV3-2	NA	few	CASSQGPGTGELFF	TGTGCCAGCAGCCAAGGCCCCGGGACCGGGGAGCTGTTTTTT
TRBJ2-3	TRBV6-1	NA	once	CASSEAGSHTDTQYF	TGTGCCAGCAGTGAAGCGGGTAGCCACACAGATACGCAGTATTTT
TRBJ1-2	TRBV12-3/TRBV12-4	TRBD1	NA	CASSPDRGRGYTF	TGTGCCAGCAGTCCGGACAGGGGGCGCGGCTACACCTTC
TRBJ1-4	TRBV29-1	NA	NA	CSVWAGLQNEKLFF	TGCAGCGTTTGGGCGGGACTACAAAATGAAAAACTGTTTTTT
TRBJ2-1	TRBV29-1	NA	NA	CSVVRSSYNEQFF	TGCAGCGTGGTCCGATCCTCCTACAATGAGCAGTTCTTC
TRBJ2-5	TRBV5-1	NA	NA	CASSFGGLSEETQYF	TGCGCCAGCAGCTTTGGGGGCCTCAGCGAAGAGACCCAGTACTTC
TRBJ2-3	TRBV6-5	TRBD2	NA	CASSWRGGRTDTQYF	TGTGCCAGCAGTTGGCGGGGGGGCCGAACAGATACGCAGTATTTT
TRBJ2-7	TRBV5-1	TRBD2	once	CASSPTSGDLYEQYF	TGCGCCAGCAGCCCGACTAGCGGGGATCTCTACGAGCAGTACTTC
TRBJ1-2	TRBV6-5	TRBD1	NA	CASKRTGDFYGYTF	TGTGCCAGCAAGAGGACAGGGGACTTCTATGGCTACACCTTC
TRBJ1-6	TRBV12-3/TRBV12-4	TRBD1	NA	CASRIGTGLPLHF	TGTGCCAGCAGGATAGGGACAGGGTTACCCCTCCACTTT
TRBJ2-1	TRBV7-8	NA	NA	CASSLVTSLLFF	TGTGCCAGCAGCTTAGTCACTAGCCTACTGTTCTTC
TRBJ1-1	TRBV20-1	TRBD1	once	CSASRGLNTEAFF	TGCAGTGCTAGTAGGGGGCTGAACACTGAAGCTTTCTTT
TRBJ2-3	TRBV11-2	TRBD2	NA	CASSFSGGAKDTQYF	TGTGCCAGCAGCTTTAGCGGGGGGGCAAAAGATACGCAGTATTTT
TRBJ1-5	TRBV7-2	NA	once	CASSFQQGSNQPQHF	TGTGCCAGCAGCTTTCAGCAGGGGAGTAATCAGCCCCAGCATTTT
TRBJ1-2	TRBV12-3/TRBV12-4	NA	NA	CASSLTGNYGYTF	TGTGCCAGCAGTTTAACAGGGAACTATGGCTACACCTTC